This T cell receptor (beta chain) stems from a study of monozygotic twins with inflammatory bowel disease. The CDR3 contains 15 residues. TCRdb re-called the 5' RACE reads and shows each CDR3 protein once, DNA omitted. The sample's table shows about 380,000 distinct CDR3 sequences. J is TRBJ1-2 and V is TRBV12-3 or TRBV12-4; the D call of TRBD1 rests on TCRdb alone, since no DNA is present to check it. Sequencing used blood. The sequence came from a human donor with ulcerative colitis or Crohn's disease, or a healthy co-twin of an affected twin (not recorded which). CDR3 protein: CASSLMAGVAYGYTF.